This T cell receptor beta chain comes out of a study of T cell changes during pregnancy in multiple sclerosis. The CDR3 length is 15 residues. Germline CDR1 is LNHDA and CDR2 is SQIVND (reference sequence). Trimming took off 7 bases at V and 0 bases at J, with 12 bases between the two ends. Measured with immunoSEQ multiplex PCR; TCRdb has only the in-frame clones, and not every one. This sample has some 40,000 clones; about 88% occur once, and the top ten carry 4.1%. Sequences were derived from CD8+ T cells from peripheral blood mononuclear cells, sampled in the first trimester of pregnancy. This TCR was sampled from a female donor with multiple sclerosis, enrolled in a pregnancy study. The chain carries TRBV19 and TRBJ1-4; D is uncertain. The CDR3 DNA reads TGTGCCAGTACCCCAAACAGTGCAACTAATGAAAAACTGTTTTTT. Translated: CASTPNSATNEKLFF. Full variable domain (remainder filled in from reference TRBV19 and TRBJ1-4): DGGITQSPKYLFRKEGQNVTLSCEQNLNHDAMYWYRQDPGQGLRLIYYSQIVNDFQKGDIAEGYSVSREKKESFPLTVTSAQKNPTAFYLCASTPNSATNEKLFFGSGTQLSVL.